This is a list of T cell receptor beta chains from one sample in a study of Tregs in tolerant kidney transplant recipients. Their specific antigens are unknown. The method was immunoSEQ multiplex PCR; TCRdb's version includes in-frame clones alone and lacks a portion of them. The sample holds approximately 44,000 clones, around 95% seen once. Sequencing used Tregs from blood cultured with allogeneic cells. Every receptor here comes from a human donor in good health. Each CDR3 is given with its conserved first and last residue. Fields, in order: V gene, D gene, J gene, clone size, CDR3 DNA, CDR3 protein. A D gene is named only where the DNA matches it firmly. Clone size appears in some rows only: once, few, many, or a class for an expanded clone.

>TRBV10-2|NA|TRBJ1-3|NA
TGCGCCAGCAGGCCAGGCTCGTCTGGAAACACCATATATTTT
CASRPGSSGNTIYF
>TRBV11-2|TRBD1|TRBJ2-7|NA
TGTGCCAGCAGCTTAATAGGCAGGGGGCCTATAGAGCAGTACTTC
CASSLIGRGPIEQYF
>TRBV27|NA|TRBJ2-7|NA
TGTGCCAGCAGTTCCCGCCCCTCCTACGAGCAGTACTTC
CASSSRPSYEQYF
>TRBV10-2|NA|TRBJ2-5|NA
TGCGCCAGCAGTGCCGGACATATTCGCGAGACCCAGTACTTC
CASSAGHIRETQYF
>TRBV4-2|TRBD2|TRBJ2-3|NA
TGTGCCAGCAGCCAAGTTGACGGGAGGGCCCCAGATACGCAGTATTTT
CASSQVDGRAPDTQYF
>TRBV30|TRBD1|TRBJ2-2|NA
TGTGCCTGGAGGAGATCCGGGACAGGGAACACCGGGGAGCTGTTTTTT
CAWRRSGTGNTGELFF
>TRBV6-1|NA|TRBJ2-4|NA
TGTGCCAGCAGTGAAGGGGCGGGGTTGCTAGCCAAAAACATTCAGTACTTC
CASSEGAGLLAKNIQYF
>TRBV1|NA|TRBJ2-7|NA
TGCACCAGCAGCCAGGGACTAGCGGGGGGCCAGAAATCTGCGGCCGAGCAGTACTTC
CTSSQGLAGGQKSAAEQYF
>TRBV10-2|NA|TRBJ1-1|NA
TGCGCCAGCGGGGGGACGGCCAAGAACACTGAAGCTTTCTTT
CASGGTAKNTEAFF
>TRBV6-5|TRBD1|TRBJ2-3|NA
TGTGCCAGCAAGGGACAGGGATGGCAAGATACGCAGTATTTT
CASKGQGWQDTQYF
>TRBV29-1|NA|TRBJ2-6|NA
TGCAGCGTCCGCTCTGGGGCCAACGTCCTGACTTTC
CSVRSGANVLTF
>TRBV30|NA|TRBJ1-4|NA
TGTGCCTGGAGTGAAAACATGGTTAGCGAAAAACTGTTTTTT
CAWSENMVSEKLFF
>TRBV14|TRBD1|TRBJ2-7|NA
TGTGCCAGCAGCGCGGGACAGGGACCCTACGAGCAGTACTTC
CASSAGQGPYEQYF
>TRBV5-1|NA|TRBJ2-3|NA
TGCGCCAGCAGCTTGCTCGGCCAAGATTCCACAGATACGCAGTATTTT
CASSLLGQDSTDTQYF
>TRBV18|NA|TRBJ1-1|NA
TGTGCCAGCTCACCACAGGCAGGGAGATCGACTGAAGCTTTCTTT
CASSPQAGRSTEAFF
>TRBV13|NA|TRBJ2-7|once
TGTGCCAGCAGCTCCCCCCCGCGGGTATACGAGCAGTACTTC
CASSSPPRVYEQYF
>TRBV4-2|TRBD2|TRBJ2-3|NA
TGTGCCAGCAGCCAAGATACGGGAGGATCAGATACGCAGTATTTT
CASSQDTGGSDTQYF
>TRBV6-1|TRBD2|TRBJ2-1|NA
TGTGCCAGCAGTGTGCTACTAGCGGGGACACACAATGAGCAGTTCTTC
CASSVLLAGTHNEQFF
>TRBV30|NA|TRBJ2-6|NA
TGTGCCTGTGACAGGTCTGGGGCCAACGTCCTGACTTTC
CACDRSGANVLTF
>TRBV5-6|NA|TRBJ2-5|NA
TGTGCCAGCAGCTTGGCCGGTGTAAAGACCCAGTACTTC
CASSLAGVKTQYF
>TRBV6-5|TRBD2|TRBJ2-7|NA
TGTGCCAGCAGACGAACTAGCGGATTAAACTACGAGCAGTACTTC
CASRRTSGLNYEQYF
>TRBV28|NA|TRBJ1-1|once
TGTGCCAGCAGCGGGGCCGGCGGTATGAACACTGAAGCTTTCTTT
CASSGAGGMNTEAFF
>TRBV29-1|NA|TRBJ1-1|NA
TGCAGCGTTGCATACGGGGGGACTGAAGCTTTCTTT
CSVAYGGTEAFF
>TRBV5-1|NA|TRBJ2-7|NA
TGCGCCAGCAATGGGGGGGCCTCCTACGAGCAGTACTTC
CASNGGASYEQYF
>TRBV6-5|NA|TRBJ2-5|NA
TGTGCCAGCAGTTACTCCCCGGGACAAAAAGAGACCCAGTACTTC
CASSYSPGQKETQYF
>TRBV9|TRBD1|TRBJ1-4|NA
TGTGCCAGCAGCGTAGGTCCAGGGGGCGGTGAAAAACTGTTTTTT
CASSVGPGGGEKLFF
>TRBV5-1|TRBD1|TRBJ1-1|NA
TGCGCCAGCAGCTTGGGGGACAGGGGGTTACAGGGTTTCTTT
CASSLGDRGLQGFF
>TRBV7-2|NA|TRBJ2-5|NA
TGTGCCAGCAGCTCAAGGGTCGGCGGCCAGTACTTC
CASSSRVGGQYF
>TRBV9|NA|TRBJ1-2|NA
TGTGCCAGCAGCACCCGGGACTCATTTAGCTATGGCTACACCTTC
CASSTRDSFSYGYTF
>TRBV6-5|NA|TRBJ2-4|NA
TGTGCCAGCAGGAAGATCGCACAGGGTTACATTCAGTACTTC
CASRKIAQGYIQYF
>TRBV10-1|TRBD2|TRBJ2-3|once
TGCGCCAGCAGTGACCGACGACGCCAGACTAGCGGGGGGCCCACAGATACGCAGTATTTT
CASSDRRRQTSGGPTDTQYF
>TRBV27|NA|TRBJ1-1|once
TGTGCCAGCAGCCCTACTCCCGGGACGGGGAACACTGAAGCTTTCTTT
CASSPTPGTGNTEAFF
>TRBV20-1|NA|TRBJ1-2|NA
TGCAGTGGCACGTCCCAGAGCTACACCTTC
CSGTSQSYTF
>TRBV6-5|NA|TRBJ1-2|NA
TGTGCCAGCAAGACAGAGAACTATGGCTACACCTTC
CASKTENYGYTF
>TRBV27|NA|TRBJ1-4|NA
TGTGCCAGCAGATTCTCGACCGGACATGAAAAACTGTTTTTT
CASRFSTGHEKLFF
>TRBV5-1|TRBD2|TRBJ2-1|NA
TGCGCCAGCAGCATGGGACTAGTAGACAATGAGCAGTTCTTC
CASSMGLVDNEQFF
>TRBV19|TRBD1|TRBJ1-2|NA
TGTGCCAGTAGTAGCCGACAGGGAATGAGTGGCTACACCTTC
CASSSRQGMSGYTF
>TRBV2|NA|TRBJ2-3|NA
TGTGCCAGCATACGCGGGGGCCCCCCAGATACGCAGTATTTT
CASIRGGPPDTQYF
>TRBV27|NA|TRBJ2-3|NA
TGTGCCAGCAGCCCTAAGGGCCGAGACACAGATACGCAGTATTTT
CASSPKGRDTDTQYF
>TRBV5-1|NA|TRBJ1-2|NA
TGCGCCAGCAGGGCAGGCCTAGCTAACTATGGCTACACCTTC
CASRAGLANYGYTF
>TRBV5-1|NA|TRBJ1-1|few
TGCGCCAGCAGCGCCTACTGGTTGAACACTGAAGCTTTCTTT
CASSAYWLNTEAFF
>TRBV7-9|NA|TRBJ2-1|NA
TGTGCCAGCAGCCGATGGGACGGAGGAAGGGAGAATGAGCAGTTCTTC
CASSRWDGGRENEQFF
>TRBV30|NA|TRBJ2-3|NA
TGTGCCTGGAGTACAGGCACAGATACGCAGTATTTT
CAWSTGTDTQYF
>TRBV5-4|TRBD1|TRBJ2-3|NA
TGTGCCAGCAGCTTTATGGGGGACAGGGGGGCAGATACGCAGTATTTT
CASSFMGDRGADTQYF
>TRBV6-1|TRBD1|TRBJ2-7|once
TGTGCCAGCAGTCCCAGACCAGGGGGCAGCTACGAGCAGTACTTC
CASSPRPGGSYEQYF
>TRBV5-4|NA|TRBJ2-5|NA
TGTGCCAGCAGCCCTCGGCAGTCCAAAGAGACCCAGTACTTC
CASSPRQSKETQYF
>TRBV7-2|TRBD1|TRBJ2-5|NA
TGTGCCAGCAGCCAGAATCCCCAGGGGGCTGTAAAGACCCAGTACTTC
CASSQNPQGAVKTQYF
>TRBV5-1|NA|TRBJ2-7|NA
TGCGCCAGCAGCTTGTCTGGGGGGCCCTACGAGCAGTACTTC
CASSLSGGPYEQYF
>TRBV6-1|NA|TRBJ1-4|NA
TGTGCCAGCAGTGACTATTTCCGTGCAACTAATGAAAAACTGTTTTTT
CASSDYFRATNEKLFF
>TRBV9|NA|TRBJ2-1|NA
TGTGCCAGCAGCACCAGGGTCCGCTCCTACAATGAGCAGTTCTTC
CASSTRVRSYNEQFF
>TRBV30|NA|TRBJ2-1|NA
TGTGCCTGGGGCTTCAGGGTTACCTACAATGAGCAGTTCTTC
CAWGFRVTYNEQFF
>TRBV6-5|TRBD1|TRBJ2-3|NA
TGTGCCAGCGAAGGGAGGACAGGGGTAAGGAATACGCAGTATTTT
CASEGRTGVRNTQYF